These 20 T cell receptor beta chains were all obtained from the same sample, sequenced in a study of cytomegalovirus exposure and HLA in healthy donors. Researchers ran the PCR with 60 Vbeta and 13 Jbeta primers. Measured with immunoSEQ multiplex PCR; TCRdb has only the in-frame clones, and not every one. The table shows tens of thousands of clones, with around 75% occurring only once. Source material: PBMCs. Receptor source: a man aged 35 to 55 in good health and CMV-seronegative.

The chain couples TRBV7-6 to TRBJ1-3; TRBD1 agrees at 7 bases. The V and J ends lost 4 bases and 4 bases, in that order; junction bases with no gene match: 10. The CDR3 consists of 16 residues. Germline lookup yields CDR1 SGHVS and CDR2 FNYEAQ. In DNA, the CDR3 is TGTGCCAGCAGCTCTGGTCAGGGGGTAGCAGGAAACACCATATATTTT. Translated: CASSSGQGVAGNTIYF.

This clone was seen a single time. This chain joins TRBV6-6 and TRBJ2-7; a possible D gene is TRBD2 (6 bases). The germline V gene has CDR1 MNHNY and CDR2 SVGAGI (reference sequence). Trimming cost V 0 bases and J 2 bases, with 14 bases left between them. The CDR3 length is 16 residues. CDR3 DNA: TGTGCCAGCAGTTACTCAGGGACTCAAAAGGCCTACGAGCAGTACTTC. It encodes CASSYSGTQKAYEQYF.

This chain uses TRBV7-9 with TRBJ2-7; 8 bases align to TRBD2. Germline V gene data show CDR1 as SEHNR and CDR2 as FQNEAQ (reference sequence). This CDR3 spans 18 amino acids. V gave up 4 bases and J gave up 0 bases; unmatched junction bases: 14. CDR3 sequence reads: CASSSDFERERISYEQYF. CDR3 sequence (DNA): TGTGCCAGCAGCTCGGACTTTGAGCGGGAGCGAATCTCCTACGAGCAGTACTTC.

Details on this clone: An end of the junction differs from the germline gene, which may be a read error. This chain uses TRBV29-1 with TRBJ1-6; possibly TRBD1 for D (6 bases). The CDR3 spans 17 residues. The germline V gene encodes CDR1 SQVTM and CDR2 ANQGSEA. In nucleotides, the CDR3 is TGCAGCGTTGAGGACCAGAGGGTTCAGGGGAGAAATTCCCCCCTCCACTTT. It is translated as CSVEDQRVQGRNSPLHF.

Here the CDR3 reads CSSGDLYEQYF. The CDR3 nucleotides are TGCAGTTCGGGAGACCTGTACGAGCAGTACTTC. The genes are TRBV20-1 and TRBJ2-7, with D possibly being TRBD2 (6 bases). V dropped 8 bases and J dropped 4 bases, with 12 bases sitting between them. Germline CDR1 is DFQATT and CDR2 is SNEGSKA (reference sequence). This CDR3 is built from 11 residues.

This clone was detected only a few times. The chain carries TRBV5-4 and TRBJ1-5, with 8 bases fitting TRBD1. From germline, CDR1 is SGHNT and CDR2 YYREEE (reference sequence). The junction had 3 bases not matched to a gene; V was cut back by 3 bases and J by 1 base. The CDR3 is made up of 15 amino acids. CDR3 coding DNA: TGTGCCAGCAGCTCAGGGGGCGTGAGCAATCAGCCCCAGCATTTT. Protein sequence: CASSSGGVSNQPQHF.

This chain joins TRBV28 and TRBJ1-5; maybe TRBD1 (5 bases). Trimming pared 10 bases from V and 11 bases from J, leaving 18 bases between. CDR1 is MDHEN, CDR2 SYDVKM, per germline. The CDR3 extends over 12 amino acids. The CDR3 sequence: CATWGGEGTQHF. The CDR3 nucleotides read TGTGCCACTTGGGGAGGGGAAGGGACCCAGCATTTT.

The rearrangement uses TRBV5-1 and TRBJ2-3; D remains unclear. CDR3 length equals 18 residues. The germline V and J ends were trimmed by 1 base and 2 bases, with 20 bases remaining between them. Germline loops: CDR1 SGHRS, CDR2 YFSETQ. In nucleotides, the CDR3 is TGCGCCAGCAGCTTGCCCCCTGGTCGGAGAGGATCCACAGATACGCAGTATTTT. Encoded protein: CASSLPPGRRGSTDTQYF.

The chain employs TRBV29-1 and TRBJ1-1; a weak D match, TRBD1 (6 bases). CDR3 size: 13 residues. V was clipped by 5 bases and J by 4 bases, with 14 bases between them. Germline V CDR1 and CDR2: SQVTM, ANQGSEA. CDR3 region: CSVLRGKGTEAFF. The CDR3 bases are TGCAGCGTTCTGAGGGGGAAGGGCACTGAAGCTTTCTTT.

This chain's CDR3 is CASSENSGGTYEQYF. As DNA, the CDR3 is TGTGCCAGCAGCGAAAATAGCGGGGGGACGTACGAGCAGTACTTC. The chain carries TRBV2 and TRBJ2-7, with 10 bases that match TRBD2. CDR1 and CDR2 (germline): SNHLY, FYNNEI. V trimming: 6 bases; J trimming: 4 bases; junction bases outside the gene matches: 9. CDR3 size: 15 residues.

The chain has TRBV4-1 and TRBJ2-5; a weak D match, TRBD1 (6 bases). Germline CDR1 is MGHRA and CDR2 is YSYEKL. Trimming stripped 1 base from V and 3 bases from J, with 9 bases between. CDR3 length: 14 residues. CDR3 sequence reads: CASSQVDRKETQYF. CDR3 sequence (DNA): TGCGCCAGCAGCCAAGTTGACAGGAAAGAGACCCAGTACTTC.

CDR3 in DNA: TGCAGCGCCACGACAGGGGGCGACCCTGGAAACACCATATATTTT. Translated, it gives CSATTGGDPGNTIYF. The chain links TRBV29-1 to TRBJ1-3, with 10 bases identical to TRBD1. The germline gives CDR1 SQVTM, CDR2 ANQGSEA. The J segment lost 2 bases and the V segment lost 7 bases, leaving 8 bases of the junction unmatched. There are 15 residues in the CDR3.

This clone appeared a single time. This rearrangement joins TRBV5-1 to TRBJ1-6; D might be TRBD1 (6 bases). This CDR3 spans 15 amino acids. Trimming removed 0 bases at V and 9 bases at J, with 13 bases between. Germline values: CDR1 SGHRS, CDR2 YFSETQ. The CDR3 coding sequence is TGCGCCAGCAGCTTGGACAGGGTTTCGTCTTCACCCCTCCACTTT. Its translation is CASSLDRVSSSPLHF.

In this sample, this clone turned up once. Relative to the germline gene, one junction end is altered; a read error may explain this. The gene calls are TRBV5-6 and TRBJ2-7; TRBD1 might be the D (5 bases). The length of the CDR3 is 12 residues. The germline V gene encodes CDR1 SGHDT and CDR2 YYEEEE. The DNA for the CDR3 is TGTGCCAGCAGCTTGGACCTTGTGAACAGGACCTTC. The encoded protein is CASSLDLVNRTF. The whole variable domain, remainder taken from reference TRBV5-6 and TRBJ2-7, is DAGVTQSPTHLIKTRGQQVTLRCSPKSGHDTVSWYQQALGQGPQFIFQYYEEEERQRGNFPDRFSGHQFPNYSSELNVNALLLGDSALYLCASSLDLVNRTFGPGTRLTVT.

This clone was detected only once. The chain couples TRBV30 to TRBJ2-7; D is ambiguous. Germline V gives CDR1 GTSNPN, CDR2 SVGIG (reference sequence). V lost 1 base and J lost 4, with 17 bases in between. The CDR3 has 15 amino acids. The CDR3 protein is CAWSEMSGLFYEQYF. CDR3 coding DNA: TGTGCCTGGAGTGAGATGTCCGGGTTGTTTTACGAGCAGTACTTC. Drawing the rest from reference TRBV30 and TRBJ2-7, the complete variable domain is SQTIHQWPATLVQPVGSPLSLECTVEGTSNPNLYWYRQAAGRGLQLLFYSVGIGQISSEVPQNLSASRPQDRQFILSSKKLLLSDSGFYLCAWSEMSGLFYEQYFGPGTRLTVT.

This clone was detected only a few times. CDR3 DNA: TGTGCCAGCAGTACACGGACAAGAAAGTATGGCTACACCTTC. Protein sequence: CASSTRTRKYGYTF. The chain employs TRBV6-5 and TRBJ1-2, with D maybe TRBD1 (5 bases). Trimming took 5 bases from V and 5 from J, leaving 15 bases between them. CDR1 is MNHEY, CDR2 SVGAGI, per germline. This CDR3 contains 14 residues.

This chain connects TRBV1 to TRBJ1-6; the table gives TRBD1 as D, unverified against the DNA. TRBV1 is marked as a pseudogene. CDR3 length: 16 residues. The DNA of the CDR3 is TGCACCAGCAGCCAAGATCACGACAGGGTCGATTCACCCCTCCACTTT. Residues: CTSSQDHDRVDSPLHF.

There are a few counts of this clone. The chain employs TRBV7-9 and TRBJ1-1, with 7 bases lining up with TRBD1. Germline assignment: CDR1 SEHNR and CDR2 FQNEAQ (reference sequence). V was pared by 4 bases and J by 7 bases, with 3 bases of the junction left unmatched. The CDR3 is made up of 12 amino acids. CDR3 region: CASSSDRFEAFF. In nucleotides, the CDR3 is TGTGCCAGCAGCTCGGACAGGTTTGAAGCTTTCTTT.

This sequence joins TRBV5-4 and TRBJ2-1; 9 nucleotides align to TRBD2. The CDR3 is 15 amino acids. Trimming at V came to 4 bases and at J to 6 bases, leaving 8 bases not matched to a gene. Germline lookup yields CDR1 SGHNT and CDR2 YYREEE (reference sequence). Here the CDR3 reads CASSMGTSRTNEQFF. DNA of the CDR3: TGTGCCAGCAGCATGGGGACTAGCCGAACCAATGAGCAGTTCTTC. Looking up the rest from reference TRBV5-4 and TRBJ2-1 gives the full variable domain: ETGVTQSPTHLIKTRGQQVTLRCSSQSGHNTVSWYQQALGQGPQFIFQYYREEENGRGNFPPRFSGLQFPNYSSELNVNALELDDSALYLCASSMGTSRTNEQFFGPGTRLTVL.

This rearrangement joins TRBV6-4 to TRBJ2-1; possible D gene TRBD2, 5 bases. V was shortened by 3 bases and J by 2 bases, with 11 bases between the two germline ends. Germline CDR1 reads MRHNA; CDR2 reads SNTAGT. The length of the CDR3 is 15 residues. The CDR3 DNA reads as TGTGCCAGCAGTGAATTAGGAGGCACCTACAATGAGCAGTTCTTC. Its protein product is CASSELGGTYNEQFF.